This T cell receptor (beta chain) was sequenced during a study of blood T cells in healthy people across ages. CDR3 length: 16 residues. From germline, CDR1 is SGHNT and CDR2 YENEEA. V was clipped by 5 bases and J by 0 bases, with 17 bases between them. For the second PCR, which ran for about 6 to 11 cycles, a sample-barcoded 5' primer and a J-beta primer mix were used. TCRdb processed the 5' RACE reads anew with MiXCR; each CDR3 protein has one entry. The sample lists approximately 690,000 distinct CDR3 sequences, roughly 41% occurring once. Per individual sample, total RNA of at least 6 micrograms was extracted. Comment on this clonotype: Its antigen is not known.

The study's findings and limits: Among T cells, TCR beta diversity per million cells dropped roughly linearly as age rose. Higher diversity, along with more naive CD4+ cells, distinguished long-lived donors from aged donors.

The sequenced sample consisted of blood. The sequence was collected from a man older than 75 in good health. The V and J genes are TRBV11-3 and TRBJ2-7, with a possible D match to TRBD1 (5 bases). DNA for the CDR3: TGTGCCAGCAGCCCAAACGCAGGGTTGAGCTCCTACGAGCAGTACTTC. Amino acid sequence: CASSPNAGLSSYEQYF.